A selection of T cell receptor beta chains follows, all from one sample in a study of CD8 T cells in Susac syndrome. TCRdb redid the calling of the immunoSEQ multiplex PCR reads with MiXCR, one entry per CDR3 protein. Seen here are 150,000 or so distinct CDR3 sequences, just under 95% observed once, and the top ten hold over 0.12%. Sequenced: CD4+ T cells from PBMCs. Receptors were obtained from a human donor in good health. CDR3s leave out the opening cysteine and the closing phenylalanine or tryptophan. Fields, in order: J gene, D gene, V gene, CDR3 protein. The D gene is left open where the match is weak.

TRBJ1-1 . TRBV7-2 ASSEDSYTEAF
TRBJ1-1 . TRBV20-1 SALRPGNTEAF
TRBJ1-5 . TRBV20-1 SARDVNQPQH
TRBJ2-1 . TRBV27 ASSKNPGTRDYNEQF
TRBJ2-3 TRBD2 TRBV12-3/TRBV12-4 ASSRLAGGSLDTQY
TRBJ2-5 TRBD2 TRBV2 ASSVAGGAETQY
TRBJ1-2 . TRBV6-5 ASRGKINYGYT
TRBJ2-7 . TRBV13 ASSLDGSTYEQY
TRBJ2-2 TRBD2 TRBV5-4 ASSRTSGESGGELF
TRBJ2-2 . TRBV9 ASSVGPTGELF
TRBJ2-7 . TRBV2 ASRDDLYEQY
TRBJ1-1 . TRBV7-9 ASSLQTEAF
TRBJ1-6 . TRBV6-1 ASSEVRISGSYNSPLH
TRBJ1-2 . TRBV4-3 ASSQDNGRGYGYT
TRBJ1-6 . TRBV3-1 ASSQGTAANSPLH
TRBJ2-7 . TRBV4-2 ASSQDLGSGQY
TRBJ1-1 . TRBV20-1 SARRDSNTEAF
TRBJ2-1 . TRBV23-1 ASGDEQF
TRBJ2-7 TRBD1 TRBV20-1 SARDQRTGSYEQY
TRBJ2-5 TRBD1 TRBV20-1 SARPGQGGRETQY